The 8 T cell receptor beta chains reported below all come from one sample, sequenced in a study of shared clonotypes between healthy human individuals. The method was immunoSEQ multiplex PCR; TCRdb's version includes in-frame clones alone and lacks a portion of them. The sample holds hundreds of thousands of clones, 96% seen once. Material: memory CD8+ T cells sorted from blood. Subset noted: CD45RO+ cells pooled with CCR7-negative TemRA cells. The receptors stem from a man aged 25-45 years in good health.

The CDR3 DNA reads as TGTGCCAGCACCGAATCGGAGTATGAGCAGTTCTTC. Protein product: CASTESEYEQFF. The gene calls are TRBV7-2 and TRBJ2-1, with D unresolved. Between the trimmed V and J ends, which lost 7 bases and 8 bases, there was a span of 12 bases. The CDR3 is made up of 12 amino acids. The germline CDR1 and CDR2 sequences are SGHTA and FQGNSA.

V is TRBV7-2 and J is TRBJ2-4; D remains unclear. CDR1 and CDR2 from the germline V gene are SGHTA and FQGNSA. Trimming shortened V by 3 bases and J by 0 bases, and 3 bases separated the two germline ends. The CDR3 is made up of 13 amino acids. The CDR3 protein is CASSFLAKNIQYF. CDR3 coding DNA: TGTGCCAGCAGCTTCCTAGCCAAAAACATTCAGTACTTC.

V usage is TRBV6-5 and J usage is TRBJ1-1; D call uncertain. The V end lost 4 bases, the J end lost 0 bases, and 9 bases lay between the germline ends. This CDR3 is 14 amino acids long. The germline gives CDR1 MNHEY, CDR2 SVGAGI. The CDR3 DNA is TGTGCCAGCAGTTCGACATCTATGAACACTGAAGCTTTCTTT. Translating it yields CASSSTSMNTEAFF.

Comments on this clone: Other DNA variants within this sample encode the same CDR3. V is TRBV9 and J is TRBJ2-5; tentatively, D is TRBD1 or TRBD2 (5 bases each). Trimming cost V 0 bases and J 5 bases, with 5 bases left between them. The CDR3 loop spans 12 amino acids. Germline CDR1 is SGDLS and CDR2 is YYNGEE. Here the CDR3 DNA reads TGTGCCAGCAGCGTAGGGGGGGAGACCCAGTACTTC. As protein: CASSVGGETQYF.

V and J are TRBV6-1 and TRBJ2-2; D is unresolved. This CDR3 contains 15 residues. V dropped 3 bases and J dropped 0 bases, with 8 bases sitting between them. Germline loops: CDR1 MNHNS, CDR2 SASEGT. This CDR3 reads CASSERPTNTGELFF. In nucleotides, the CDR3 is TGTGCCAGCAGTGAGAGGCCTACGAACACCGGGGAGCTGTTTTTT.

The chain has TRBV10-3 and TRBJ2-2; D gene ambiguous. CDR1 and CDR2 from the germline V gene are ENHRY and SYGVKD. This CDR3 comprises 14 residues. V shed 5 bases and J shed 0 bases, with 7 bases lying between them. The CDR3 nucleotides are TGTGCCATCAGTCCGGACGCGAACACCGGGGAGCTGTTTTTT. This codes for CAISPDANTGELFF.

This clone was counted a single time. This sequence joins TRBV29-1 and TRBJ2-5; possible D gene TRBD2, 5 bases. CDR3 length: 12 amino acids. CDR1 SQVTM and CDR2 ANQGSEA come from the germline V gene. The germline V and J ends were trimmed by 3 bases and 4 bases, with 9 bases remaining between them. CDR3 sequence: CSVDAGGETQYF. The DNA of the CDR3 is TGCAGCGTTGACGCGGGTGGAGAGACCCAGTACTTC.

V usage is TRBV29-1 and J usage is TRBJ2-1; D is perhaps TRBD2 (6 bases). Germline assignment: CDR1 SQVTM and CDR2 ANQGSEA. The CDR3 loop spans 14 amino acids. V was trimmed by 7 bases and J by 4 bases, leaving 17 bases between them. The CDR3 region has the DNA TGCAGCGCCAGACTAGTTACCCTTTACAATGAGCAGTTCTTC. Its translation: CSARLVTLYNEQFF.